The source of this TCR beta chain is a study of control samples from healthy donors and cancer patients. Germline V lookup: CDR1 LGHNA, CDR2 YNFKEQ. V was cut by 4 bases and J by 8 bases, with 11 bases left in between. This CDR3 is built from 12 residues. Assay used: immunoSEQ multiplex PCR; TCRdb lists only in-frame clones, some missing. This sample yields under 85,000 clones, of which around 94% are seen a single time; about 6% belongs to the top ten. The sequence was obtained from a middle-aged woman in good health. V is TRBV4-2 and J is TRBJ1-1; no definite D call. The sample consisted of blood. CDR3 amino acids: CASSREREEAFF. The CDR3, as DNA: TGTGCCAGCAGCCGGGAGAGGGAGGAAGCTTTCTTT.